The entry that follows covers one T cell receptor beta chain sequence. Antigen unknown. Other nucleotide sequences in the sample specify the same CDR3. V was trimmed by 0 bases and J by 2 bases, leaving 12 bases between them. The CDR3 is made up of 15 amino acids. Germline V gene data show CDR1 as SGHRS and CDR2 as YFSETQ. The data originate from a study of cytomegalovirus exposure and HLA in healthy donors. The PCR used 60 Vbeta and 13 Jbeta primers. Original methodology: Later work found approximately 87 million unique TCR beta chains, with about 10 million shared. Sequenced by immunoSEQ multiplex PCR; TCRdb stores in-frame clones only, minus some. That table supplies the V and J calls and clone size; D and trimming were determined from the DNA. The ten most abundant clones cover almost 4% of a sample with roughly 60,000 clones. General study points: Earlier findings revealed that most TCR beta V segments proved productive either about 90% or about 30% of the time.

This sequence originates from a male donor in good health and CMV-seronegative. The specimen was PBMCs. V and J are TRBV5-1 and TRBJ2-7, with D perhaps matching TRBD2 (5 bases). Written as DNA, the CDR3 is TGCGCCAGCAGCTTGGGCGGACTCCCTGCCTACGAGCAGTACTTC. This encodes CASSLGGLPAYEQYF.